This entry describes one TCR beta chain. Study processing details: Reference gene primers were amplified, and this amplification served to estimate nucleated cell counts. The assay was immunoSEQ multiplex PCR, and TCRdb's table has in-frame clones only and misses some. Clone size and V and J calls were adopted from that table, with D and trimming inferred from the DNA. The sample consists of about 480,000 clones, roughly nine tenths of them appearing once. The sample comes from a study of blood T cell repertoires in COVID-19. Study-level background: The cDNA or gDNA used as material had been derived from T cells, B-cell-depleted T cells, or PBMCs.

Seattle patient enrollment occurred during active infection, with longitudinal follow-up thereafter. Trimming cost V 4 bases and J 0 bases; bases outside gene matches: 9. The CDR3 spans 17 residues. CDR1 is GTSNPN and CDR2 is SVGIG in the germline V gene (reference sequence). The sample comprised peripheral blood. This chain connects TRBV30 to TRBJ2-1, with 10 bases that match TRBD2. This clonotype originated in a man aged 18 to 35 with COVID-19, enrolled during active disease. The CDR3 sequence: CAWTGSGRAGSYNEQFF. As DNA, the CDR3 is TGTGCCTGGACTGGGAGCGGGAGGGCCGGCTCCTACAATGAGCAGTTCTTC. The full variable domain, with the rest looked up from reference TRBV30 and TRBJ2-1, is SQTIHQWPATLVQPVGSPLSLECTVEGTSNPNLYWYRQAAGRGLQLLFYSVGIGQISSEVPQNLSASRPQDRQFILSSKKLLLSDSGFYLCAWTGSGRAGSYNEQFFGPGTRLTVL.